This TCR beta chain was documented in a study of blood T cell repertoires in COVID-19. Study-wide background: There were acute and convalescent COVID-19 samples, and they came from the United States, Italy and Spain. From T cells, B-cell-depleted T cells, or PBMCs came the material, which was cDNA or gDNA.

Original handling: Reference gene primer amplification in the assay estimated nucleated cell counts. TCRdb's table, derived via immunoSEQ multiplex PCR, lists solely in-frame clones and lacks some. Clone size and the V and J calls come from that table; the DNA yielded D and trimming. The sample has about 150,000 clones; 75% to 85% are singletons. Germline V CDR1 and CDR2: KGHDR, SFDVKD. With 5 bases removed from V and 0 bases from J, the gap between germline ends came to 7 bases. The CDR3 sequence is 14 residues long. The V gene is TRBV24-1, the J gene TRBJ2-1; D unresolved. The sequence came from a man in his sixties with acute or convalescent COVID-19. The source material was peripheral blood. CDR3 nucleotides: TGTGCCACCAGTGTTACAGCCTCCTACAATGAGCAGTTCTTC. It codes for CATSVTASYNEQFF.